This TCR beta chain is drawn from a study of CD8+ T cells in alopecia areata. As for the study in general: Treatment comprised oral tofacitinib, 5 to 10 mg twice daily, in treated patients. A 6-month period off drug followed tofacitinib, which lasted 6 to 18 months.

cDNA prepared by RNA extraction and subsequent reverse transcription served as the template for sequencing. Produced via immunoSEQ multiplex PCR; TCRdb's table is partial and in-frame only. The table lists fewer than 200,000 clones, 59% of them singletons. Trimming removed 5 bases from V and 3 bases from J; junction bases left unmatched: 13. CDR3 length: 16 residues. CDR1 is SGHRS and CDR2 is YFSETQ in the germline V gene. Regarding this clone: Its specificity is not known.

Whole-study results and caveats: TCRs were shared less clearly across patients than in mice, possibly for HLA-related reasons.

The V call is TRBV5-1, the J call TRBJ2-7, with TRBD1 matching 8 bases. This clonotype originated in a human donor with alopecia areata. The specimen comprised CD4+ T cells sorted from blood, sampled at week 0. This CDR3 is CASRDTGTGGIYEQYF. CDR3 in DNA: TGCGCCAGCAGGGATACCGGGACAGGAGGAATCTACGAGCAGTACTTC.